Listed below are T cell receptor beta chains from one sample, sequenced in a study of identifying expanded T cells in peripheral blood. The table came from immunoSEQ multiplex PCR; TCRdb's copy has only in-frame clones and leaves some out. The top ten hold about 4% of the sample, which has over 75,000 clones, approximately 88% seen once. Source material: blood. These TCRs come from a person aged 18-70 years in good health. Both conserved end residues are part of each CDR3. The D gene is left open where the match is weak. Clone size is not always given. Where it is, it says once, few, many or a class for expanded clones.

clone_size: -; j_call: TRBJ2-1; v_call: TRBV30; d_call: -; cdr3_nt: TGTGCCTGGAGTGCCTCCTCGCGGAGCACCTACAATGAGCAGTTCTTC; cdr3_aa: CAWSASSRSTYNEQFF
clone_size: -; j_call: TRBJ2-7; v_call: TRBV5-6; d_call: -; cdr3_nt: TGTGCCAGCAGCGGGACGTCCCCCTACGAGCAGTACTTC; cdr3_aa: CASSGTSPYEQYF
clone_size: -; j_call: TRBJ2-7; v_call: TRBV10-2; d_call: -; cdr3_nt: TGCGCCAGCAGTGGAGTCGTTAATCGGGGGTTCAACGAGCAGTACTTC; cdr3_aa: CASSGVVNRGFNEQYF
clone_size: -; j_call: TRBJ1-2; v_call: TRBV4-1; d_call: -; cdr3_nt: TGCGCCAGCAGACATCCACTGACAGCTAACTATGGCTACACCTTC; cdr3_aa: CASRHPLTANYGYTF
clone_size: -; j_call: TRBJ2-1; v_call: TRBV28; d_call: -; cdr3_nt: TGTGCCAGCAGTTTACCCACTTTATACAATGAGCAGTTCTTC; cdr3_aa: CASSLPTLYNEQFF
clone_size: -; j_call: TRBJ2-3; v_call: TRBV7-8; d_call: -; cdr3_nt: TGTGCCAGCAGCTCCGGGACCGCAGATACGCAGTATTTT; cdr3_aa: CASSSGTADTQYF
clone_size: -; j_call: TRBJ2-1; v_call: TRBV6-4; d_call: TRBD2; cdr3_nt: TGTGCCAGCAGTGAGGTTAGCGGGAGTGGACATGAGCAGTTCTTC; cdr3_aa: CASSEVSGSGHEQFF
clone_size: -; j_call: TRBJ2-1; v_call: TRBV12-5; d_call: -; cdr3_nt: TGTGCTAGTGGCGCGACCCTATACAATGAGCAGTTCTTC; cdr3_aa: CASGATLYNEQFF
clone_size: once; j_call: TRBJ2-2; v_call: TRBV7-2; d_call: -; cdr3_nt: TGTGCCAGCAGCTTACCGGGGAAGGGGAGGACGAACACCGGGGAGCTGTTTTTT; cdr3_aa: CASSLPGKGRTNTGELFF
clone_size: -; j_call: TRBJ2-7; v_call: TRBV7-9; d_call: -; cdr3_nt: TGTGCCAGCAGCCCACCGGCGGCAGGGATAGACGAGCAGTACTTC; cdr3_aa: CASSPPAAGIDEQYF
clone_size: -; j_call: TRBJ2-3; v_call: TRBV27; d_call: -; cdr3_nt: TGTGCCAGCAGCCAGGAAGATACGCAGTATTTT; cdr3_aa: CASSQEDTQYF
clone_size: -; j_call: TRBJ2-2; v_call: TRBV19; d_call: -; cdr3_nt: TGTGCCGCCTTAGGGGCCACCGGGGAGCTGTTTTTT; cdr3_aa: CAALGATGELFF
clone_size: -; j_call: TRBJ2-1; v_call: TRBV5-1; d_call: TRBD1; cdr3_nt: TGCGCCAGCAGCGAAGGACAGGGGGTGGGGAACTACAATGAGCAGTTCTTC; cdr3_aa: CASSEGQGVGNYNEQFF
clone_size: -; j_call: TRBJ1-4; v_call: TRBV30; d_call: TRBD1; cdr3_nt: TGTGCCTCGTCGGGACAGGGCTTCGGAAAACTGTTTTTT; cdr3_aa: CASSGQGFGKLFF
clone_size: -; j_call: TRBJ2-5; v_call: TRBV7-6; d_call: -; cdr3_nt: TGTGCCAGCAGCCAAGACGCGACGGTTCAAGAGACCCAGTACTTC; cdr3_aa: CASSQDATVQETQYF
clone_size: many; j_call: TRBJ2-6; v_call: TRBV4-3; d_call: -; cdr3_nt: TGCGCCAGCAGCCAAGGGTCAGGGTCTGGGGCCAACGTCCTGACTTTC; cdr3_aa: CASSQGSGSGANVLTF
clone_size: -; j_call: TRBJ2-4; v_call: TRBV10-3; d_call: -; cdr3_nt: TGTGCCATCATTGATGAAGCCAAAAACATTCAGTACTTC; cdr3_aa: CAIIDEAKNIQYF
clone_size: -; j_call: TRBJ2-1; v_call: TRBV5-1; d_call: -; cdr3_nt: TGCGCCAGCAGCCTGGAGGGGACAGATTACAATGAGCAGTTCTTC; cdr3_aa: CASSLEGTDYNEQFF
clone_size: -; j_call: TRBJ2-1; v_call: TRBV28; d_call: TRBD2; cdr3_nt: TGTGCCAGCAGTTTCGCGGGAGGTGATGAGCAGTTCTTC; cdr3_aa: CASSFAGGDEQFF
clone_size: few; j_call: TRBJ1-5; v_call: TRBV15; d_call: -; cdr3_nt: TGTGCCACCAGCATAGGTAGCAATCAGCCCCAGCATTTT; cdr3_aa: CATSIGSNQPQHF
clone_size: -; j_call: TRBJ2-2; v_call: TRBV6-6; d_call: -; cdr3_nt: TGTGCCAGCAGCCCCGGTGGGGTCGGCGGGGAGCTGTTTTTT; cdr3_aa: CASSPGGVGGELFF
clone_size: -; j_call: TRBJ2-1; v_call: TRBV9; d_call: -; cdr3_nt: TGTGCCAGCAGCGTAGGGGACTTAACCTACAATGAGCAGTTCTTC; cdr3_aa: CASSVGDLTYNEQFF
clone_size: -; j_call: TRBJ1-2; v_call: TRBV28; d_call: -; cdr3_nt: TGTGCCAGCAGCCGGGGCTCCACCGTCTATGGCTACACCTTC; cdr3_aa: CASSRGSTVYGYTF
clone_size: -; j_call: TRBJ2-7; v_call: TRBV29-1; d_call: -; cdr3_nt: TGCAGCGTTGAAGTATCCGCAGAAACCTACGAGCAGTACTTC; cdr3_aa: CSVEVSAETYEQYF
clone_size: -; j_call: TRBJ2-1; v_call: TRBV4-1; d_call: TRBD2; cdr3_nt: TGCGCCAGCAGCCAGAGCGGGGGCCCCTCCTACAATGAGCAGTTCTTC; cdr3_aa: CASSQSGGPSYNEQFF
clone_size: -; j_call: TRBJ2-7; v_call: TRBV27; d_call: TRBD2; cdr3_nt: TGTGCCAGCAGTTTATCCACTAGCGGGAGCTACGAGCAGTACTTC; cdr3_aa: CASSLSTSGSYEQYF
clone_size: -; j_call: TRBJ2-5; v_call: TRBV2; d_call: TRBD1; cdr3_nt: TGTGCCAGCAGTGCCACAGGGGGGGAGACCCAGTACTTC; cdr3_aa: CASSATGGETQYF
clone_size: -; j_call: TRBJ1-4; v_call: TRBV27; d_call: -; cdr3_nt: TGTGCCAGCAGCCGGGGGAATGAAAAACTGTTTTTT; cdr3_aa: CASSRGNEKLFF
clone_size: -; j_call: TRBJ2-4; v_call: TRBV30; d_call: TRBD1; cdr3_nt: TGTGCCTGGAACAGGGGAGTAGCCAAAAACATTCAGTACTTC; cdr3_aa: CAWNRGVAKNIQYF
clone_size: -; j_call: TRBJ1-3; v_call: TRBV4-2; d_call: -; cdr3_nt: TGTGCCAGCAGCCACGGGGTTAACACCATATATTTT; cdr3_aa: CASSHGVNTIYF
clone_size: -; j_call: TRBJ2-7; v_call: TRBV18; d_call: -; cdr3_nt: TGTGCCAGCTCACCTAGCCCGAAGGACGAGCAGTACTTC; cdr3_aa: CASSPSPKDEQYF
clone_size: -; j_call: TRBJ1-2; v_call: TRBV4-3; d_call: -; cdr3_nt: TGCGCCAGCAGCCAAGAGGGTGGGCAGGATAGCTCCTATGGCTACACCTTC; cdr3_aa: CASSQEGGQDSSYGYTF
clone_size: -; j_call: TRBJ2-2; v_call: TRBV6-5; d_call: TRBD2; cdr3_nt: TGTGCCAGCAGCCCCGGACTAGCGGGCACCGGGGAGCTGTTTTTT; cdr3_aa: CASSPGLAGTGELFF
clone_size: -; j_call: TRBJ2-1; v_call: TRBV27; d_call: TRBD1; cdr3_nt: TGTGCCAGCAGTTTATTTGGGCCGACAGGGGTGGGCGAGCAGTTCTTC; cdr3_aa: CASSLFGPTGVGEQFF
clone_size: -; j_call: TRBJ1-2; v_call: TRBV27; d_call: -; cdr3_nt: TGTGCCAGCAGTCCGCCCCCTTTTAACAGGGCCTGGGGCTACACCTTC; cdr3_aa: CASSPPPFNRAWGYTF